Given below is one T cell receptor (beta chain) in context. This CDR3 contains 13 residues. CDR1 is SGHNT, CDR2 YYREEE, per germline (reference sequence). V was cut by 1 base and J by 7 bases, with 11 bases left in between. The data are from a study of CD8 T cells in Susac syndrome. Reverse transcription of about 0.45 to 1 ug RNA was performed with random hexamers. A multiplex approach, immunoSEQ multiplex PCR, amplified TCR beta CDR3 across 54 Vbeta and 13 Jbeta. TCRdb re-called the immunoSEQ multiplex PCR reads through MiXCR, storing one row per CDR3 protein. Seen here are 300,000 to 350,000 distinct CDR3 sequences, about 90% observed once, and the top ten hold roughly 0.059%.

Material: CD4+ T cells from PBMCs. The receptor was derived from a human donor with multiple sclerosis. The chain recombines TRBV5-4 with TRBJ1-1; D is ambiguous. In nucleotides, the CDR3 is TGTGCCAGCAGCTTGCGAGGCAGGAATGAAGCTTTCTTT. Its protein product is CASSLRGRNEAFF.